This TCR beta chain was sequenced in a study of regulatory T cells in long-lasting Graves disease. This clonotype was recorded a few times. Its antigen is undetermined. The CDR3 runs 12 residues. In germline, CDR1 is SEHNR, CDR2 FQNEAQ (reference sequence). The V and J ends lost 1 base and 9 bases respectively, with 10 bases between them. Through Arm-PCR of CDR3 regions and iRepertoire HTBI primers, TCR beta libraries were built. TCRdb recomputed calls from the multiplex PCR reads with MiXCR, one row per CDR3 protein. The sample shows around 400,000 distinct CDR3 sequences, 23% of them seen only once. Regarding time point: persistent/refractory GD, antithyroid drugs over 5 years with positive TRAb. The TCR library was made from RNA that had been extracted from PBMCs in TRIzol. Findings of the study overall: Persistent disease was characterized by preferential usage of TRBV28, TRBJ1-2 and TRBJ2-5. Patients whose Graves' disease persisted exhibited lower TCR diversity than those newly diagnosed.

The TCR was taken from a female donor with Graves disease. Sequenced here: peripheral blood mononuclear cells (PBMCs), sampled when the disease was refractory, from a patient treated with antithyroid drugs. J is TRBJ2-7 and V is TRBV7-9; D might be TRBD2 (6 bases). The DNA for the CDR3 is TGTGCCAGCAGCTTAGAGGGAGGTGTGCAGTACTTC. Its protein product is CASSLEGGVQYF. Using reference TRBV7-9 and TRBJ2-7 for the parts outside the CDR3, the full variable domain is DTGVSQNPRHKITKRGQNVTFRCDPISEHNRLYWYRQTLGQGPEFLTYFQNEAQLEKSRLLSDRFSAERPKGSFSTLEIQRTEQGDSAMYLCASSLEGGVQYFGPGTRLTVT.